Listed here are 13 T cell receptor beta chains from one sample, sequenced in a study of T cell changes during pregnancy in multiple sclerosis. TCRdb keeps only in-frame clones here, not all; method: immunoSEQ multiplex PCR. Of about 42,000 clones in the sample, more than 85% were seen once. This specimen consisted of CD4+ T cells from peripheral blood mononuclear cells, obtained in the second trimester of pregnancy. The receptors originated from a female donor in good health, enrolled as a control in a pregnancy study.

The chain combines TRBV5-1 with TRBJ2-4; D is perhaps TRBD1 (5 bases). Germline CDR1 reads SGHRS; CDR2 reads YFSETQ. V was clipped by 4 bases and J by 8 bases, with 13 bases between them. This CDR3 region has 13 residues. CDR3 amino acids: CASSQGVWDIQYF. CDR3 nucleotides: TGCGCCAGCAGCCAAGGGGTTTGGGACATTCAGTACTTC.

This clone was recorded a few times. This rearrangement joins TRBV29-1 to TRBJ1-1; a possible D gene is TRBD1 (6 bases). In germline, CDR1 is SQVTM, CDR2 ANQGSEA. Deletions cut 7 bases from V and 2 bases from J, with 14 bases between. CDR3 length equals 13 residues. The CDR3 DNA reads TGCAGCGGTTGTAGGGGGATCAACACTGAAGCTTTCTTT. Amino acid sequence: CSGCRGINTEAFF.

The J gene is TRBJ2-5, the V gene TRBV11-2; D is undetermined. The length of the CDR3 is 15 residues. In germline, CDR1 is SGHAT, CDR2 FQNNGV. Between the trimmed V and J ends, which lost 2 bases and 2 bases, there was a span of 12 bases. The CDR3: CASSLSGTSQETQYF. CDR3 nucleotide sequence: TGTGCCAGCAGCTTAAGTGGCACCAGTCAAGAGACCCAGTACTTC.

This sequence joins TRBV15 and TRBJ2-7; D is possibly TRBD1 (6 bases). There are 16 residues in the CDR3. CDR1 LNHNV and CDR2 YYDKDF come from the germline V gene (reference sequence). Trimming pared 0 bases from V and 3 bases from J, leaving 15 bases between. The CDR3 bases are TGTGCCACCAGCAGAGATCTCAGGGGTCTTGGCTACGAGCAGTACTTC. As protein: CATSRDLRGLGYEQYF. The full variable domain, in which reference TRBV15 and TRBJ2-7 provide the parts outside the CDR3, is DAMVIQNPRYQVTQFGKPVTLSCSQTLNHNVMYWYQQKSSQAPKLLFHYYDKDFNNEADTPDNFQSRRPNTSFCFLDIRSPGLGDTAMYLCATSRDLRGLGYEQYFGPGTRLTVT.

The DNA for the CDR3 is TGTGCCAGCAGCCCCCGACAGGGCCCCTATGGCTACACCTTC. This encodes CASSPRQGPYGYTF. This sequence joins TRBV11-2 and TRBJ1-2, with 7 bases fitting TRBD1. V shed 5 bases, J shed 4 bases, and the junction held 7 bases outside the gene matches. This CDR3 spans 14 amino acids. Per germline, CDR1 SGHAT and CDR2 FQNNGV.

The V and J genes are TRBV2 and TRBJ2-1; D is undetermined. V gave up 5 bases and J gave up 4 bases, with 9 bases separating them. Per the germline V gene, CDR1 is SNHLY and CDR2 is FYNNEI. This CDR3 comprises 13 residues. CDR3 bases: TGTGCCAGCAGTTTGGGCCATTACAATGAGCAGTTCTTC. It codes for CASSLGHYNEQFF. The entire variable domain, with the rest obtained from reference TRBV2 and TRBJ2-1, is as follows: EPEVTQTPSHQVTQMGQEVILRCVPISNHLYFYWYRQILGQKVEFLVSFYNNEISEKSEIFDDQFSVERPDGSNFTLKIRSTKLEDSAMYFCASSLGHYNEQFFGPGTRLTVL.

The V call is TRBV4-3, the J call TRBJ2-3, with TRBD1 identical over 10 bases. The length of the CDR3 is 15 residues. V lost 4 bases, J lost 6 bases, and 7 bases stayed unmatched. The V gene's germline CDR1 is LGHNA and CDR2 YSLEER. CDR3 coding DNA: TGCGCCAGCAGCCGAGACAGGGGGCGTATTGATACGCAGTATTTT. Translating gives CASSRDRGRIDTQYF.

CDR3 sequence reads: CASTQSSGANVLTF. The CDR3 DNA follows: TGTGCCAGCACACAGAGCTCTGGGGCCAACGTCCTGACTTTC. V usage is TRBV6-1 and J usage is TRBJ2-6, with D hard to call. V was clipped by 7 bases and J by 0 bases, with 7 bases between them. CDR1 is MNHNS, CDR2 SASEGT, per germline. The CDR3 contains 14 residues.

The rearrangement uses TRBV28 and TRBJ2-4; possible D gene TRBD2, 6 bases. The CDR3 extends over 14 amino acids. Germline V lookup: CDR1 MDHEN, CDR2 SYDVKM. With 4 bases removed from V and 3 bases from J, the gap between germline ends came to 10 bases. The CDR3 here is CASSSTSSKNIQYF. The CDR3 region has the DNA TGTGCCAGCAGTTCAACTAGCAGCAAAAACATTCAGTACTTC.

The rearrangement links TRBV30 to TRBJ2-7; no firm D call. The germline V and J ends were trimmed by 5 bases and 0 bases, with 8 bases remaining between them. The CDR3 length is 12 residues. CDR1 is GTSNPN and CDR2 is SVGIG in the germline V gene (reference sequence). The CDR3 here is CAWGFGSYEQYF. The CDR3 DNA sequence: TGTGCCTGGGGCTTTGGCTCCTACGAGCAGTACTTC.

The chain carries TRBV27 and TRBJ2-2; 15 bases fit TRBD2. Germline V CDR1 and CDR2: MNHEY, SMNVEV (reference sequence). The CDR3 has 18 amino acids. The V and J ends lost 6 bases and 1 base, in that order; junction bases with no gene match: 6. This CDR3 reads CASSPPGLAGGNTGELFF. DNA for the CDR3: TGTGCCAGCAGCCCACCGGGACTAGCGGGGGGGAACACCGGGGAGCTGTTTTTT.

The chain joins TRBV28 to TRBJ2-1; 10 bases align to TRBD2. Germline lookup yields CDR1 MDHEN and CDR2 SYDVKM. The V gene end was trimmed by 5 bases and the J gene end by 3 bases; junction bases not matched to a gene: 4. The CDR3 extends over 15 amino acids. The CDR3 nucleotides are TGTGCCAGCAGTCACAAGCGGGAGGGCTACAATGAGCAGTTCTTC. It encodes CASSHKREGYNEQFF. Variable domain in full (rest from reference TRBV28 and TRBJ2-1): DVKVTQSSRYLVKRTGEKVFLECVQDMDHENMFWYRQDPGLGLRLIYFSYDVKMKEKGDIPEGYSVSREKKERFSLILESASTNQTSMYLCASSHKREGYNEQFFGPGTRLTVL.

The genes are TRBV28 and TRBJ1-3, with 7 bases identical to TRBD1. Germline CDR1 is MDHEN and CDR2 is SYDVKM. This CDR3 contains 14 residues. V lost 6 bases and J lost 4; bases outside the gene matches: 6. CDR3 protein: CASSPGQKGNTIYF. The CDR3 DNA sequence: TGTGCCAGCAGCCCGGGACAGAAAGGAAACACCATATATTTT.